Sequencing of this TCR beta chain was carried out in a study of blood T cell repertoires in COVID-19. Cohorts were determined from participant-reported clinical history. Clones were sequenced by immunoSEQ multiplex PCR, and TCRdb holds only the in-frame ones, with some missing. The data contain around 400,000 clones, about 88% of them singletons. In germline, CDR1 is MNHEY, CDR2 SVGAGI. The CDR3 consists of 13 residues. The V and J ends lost 11 bases and 4 bases, in that order; junction bases with no gene match: 7. The sample was PBMCs or T cells enriched from blood (not recorded which). The TCR comes from a woman aged 18-30 years who had been exposed to COVID-19. The V call is TRBV6-5, the J call TRBJ1-2, with 10 bases lining up with TRBD1. In DNA form, the CDR3 reads TGTGCCGGACTCGGGACAGGGGCCTATGGCTACACCTTC. Residues: CAGLGTGAYGYTF.